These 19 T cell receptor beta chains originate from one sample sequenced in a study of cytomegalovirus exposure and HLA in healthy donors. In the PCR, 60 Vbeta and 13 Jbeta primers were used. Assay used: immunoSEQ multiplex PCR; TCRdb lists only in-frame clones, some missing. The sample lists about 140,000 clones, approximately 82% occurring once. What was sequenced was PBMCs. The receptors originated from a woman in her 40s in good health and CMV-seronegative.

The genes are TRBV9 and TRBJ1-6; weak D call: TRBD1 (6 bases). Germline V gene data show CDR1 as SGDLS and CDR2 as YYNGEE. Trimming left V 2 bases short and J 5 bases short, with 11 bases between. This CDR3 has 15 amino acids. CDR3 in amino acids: CASSVQGTNNSPLHF. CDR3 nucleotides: TGTGCCAGCAGCGTTCAGGGGACGAATAATTCACCCCTCCACTTT.

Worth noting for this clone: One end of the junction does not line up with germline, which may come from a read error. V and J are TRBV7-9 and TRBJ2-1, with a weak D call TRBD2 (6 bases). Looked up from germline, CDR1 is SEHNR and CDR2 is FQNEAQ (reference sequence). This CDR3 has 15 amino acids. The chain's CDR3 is CSSSPRSAGLNEQFF. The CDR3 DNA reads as TGTTCCAGCAGCCCCCGGAGTGCGGGGCTCAATGAGCAGTTCTTC.

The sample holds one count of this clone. CDR3 bases: TGTGCCAGCAGCGAGGGGACAGGGGGTGCCTACGAGCAGTACTTC. Protein product: CASSEGTGGAYEQYF. V gene TRBV7-3 combines with J gene TRBJ2-7; TRBD1 aligns across 11 bases. The CDR3 extends over 15 amino acids. The germline V gene encodes CDR1 SGHTA and CDR2 FQGTGA. V lost 5 bases to trimming and J lost 2 bases; unmatched junction nucleotides: 5. Complete variable domain (other parts from reference TRBV7-3 and TRBJ2-7): GAGVSQTPSNKVTEKGKYVELRCDPISGHTALYWYRQSLGQGPEFLIYFQGTGAADDSGLPNDRFFAVRPEGSVSTLKIQRTERGDSAVYLCASSEGTGGAYEQYFGPGTRLTVT.

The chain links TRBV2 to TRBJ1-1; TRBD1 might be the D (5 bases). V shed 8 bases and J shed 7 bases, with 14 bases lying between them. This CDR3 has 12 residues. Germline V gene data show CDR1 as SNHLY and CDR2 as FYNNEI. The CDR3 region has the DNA TGTGCCAGCGGGGGGGAACGAGGTGAAGCTTTCTTT. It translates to CASGGERGEAFF.

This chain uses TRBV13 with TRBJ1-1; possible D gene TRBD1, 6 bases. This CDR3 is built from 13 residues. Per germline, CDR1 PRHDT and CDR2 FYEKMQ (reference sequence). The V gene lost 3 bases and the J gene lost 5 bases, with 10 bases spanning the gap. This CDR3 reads CASSLGHRTEAFF. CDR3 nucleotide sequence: TGTGCCAGCAGCTTGGGACATCGAACTGAAGCTTTCTTT.

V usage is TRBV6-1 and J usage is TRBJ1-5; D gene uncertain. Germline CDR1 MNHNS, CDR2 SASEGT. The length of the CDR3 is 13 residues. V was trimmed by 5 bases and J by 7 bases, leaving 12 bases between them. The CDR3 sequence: CASSIRLEQPQHF. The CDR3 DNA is TGTGCCAGCAGTATAAGACTAGAGCAGCCCCAGCATTTT.

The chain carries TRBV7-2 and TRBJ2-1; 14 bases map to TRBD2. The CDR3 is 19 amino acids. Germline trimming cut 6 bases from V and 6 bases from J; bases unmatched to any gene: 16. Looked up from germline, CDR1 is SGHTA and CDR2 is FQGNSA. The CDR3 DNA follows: TGTGCCAGCAGTTCCCGGCCTCTTCTCGGACTAGCGGGAGGCAATGAGCAGTTCTTC. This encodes CASSSRPLLGLAGGNEQFF.

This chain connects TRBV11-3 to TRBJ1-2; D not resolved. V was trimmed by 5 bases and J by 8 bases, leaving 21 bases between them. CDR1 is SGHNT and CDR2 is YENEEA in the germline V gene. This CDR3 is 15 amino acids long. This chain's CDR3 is CASSPPRRLWRGYTF. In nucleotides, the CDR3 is TGTGCCAGCAGCCCCCCCCGGCGGCTCTGGAGGGGCTACACCTTC.

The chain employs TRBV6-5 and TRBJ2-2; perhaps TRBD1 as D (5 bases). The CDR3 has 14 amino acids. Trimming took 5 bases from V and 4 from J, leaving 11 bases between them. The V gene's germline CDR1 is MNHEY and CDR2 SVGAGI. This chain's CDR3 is CASSGLQGTGELFF. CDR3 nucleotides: TGTGCCAGCAGTGGGCTCCAGGGCACCGGGGAGCTGTTTTTT.

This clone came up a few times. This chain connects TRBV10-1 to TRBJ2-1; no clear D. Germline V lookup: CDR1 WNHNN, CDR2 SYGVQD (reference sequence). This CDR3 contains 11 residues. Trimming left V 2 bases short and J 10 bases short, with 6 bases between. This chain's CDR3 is CASSENREQFF. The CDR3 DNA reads TGCGCCAGCAGTGAGAATAGAGAGCAGTTCTTC.

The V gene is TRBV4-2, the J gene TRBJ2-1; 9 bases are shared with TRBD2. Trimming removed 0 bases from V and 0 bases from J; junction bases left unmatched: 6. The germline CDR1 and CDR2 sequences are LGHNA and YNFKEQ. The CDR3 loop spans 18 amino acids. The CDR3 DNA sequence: TGTGCCAGCAGCCAAGATGGTAGGCGGGAGGGCTCCTACAATGAGCAGTTCTTC. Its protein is CASSQDGRREGSYNEQFF.

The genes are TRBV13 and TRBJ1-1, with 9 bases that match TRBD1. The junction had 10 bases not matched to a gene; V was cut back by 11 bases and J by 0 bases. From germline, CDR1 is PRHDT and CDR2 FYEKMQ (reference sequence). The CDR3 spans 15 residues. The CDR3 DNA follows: TGTGCCGGGGGGACAGGGTTTAGTCTGAACACTGAAGCTTTCTTT. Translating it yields CAGGTGFSLNTEAFF.

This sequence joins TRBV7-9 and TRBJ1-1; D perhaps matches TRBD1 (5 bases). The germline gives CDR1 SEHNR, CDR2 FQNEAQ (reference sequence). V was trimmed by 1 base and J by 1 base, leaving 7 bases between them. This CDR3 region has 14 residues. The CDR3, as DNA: TGTGCCAGCAGCTTAGTCGGACAGAACACTGAAGCTTTCTTT. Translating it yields CASSLVGQNTEAFF.

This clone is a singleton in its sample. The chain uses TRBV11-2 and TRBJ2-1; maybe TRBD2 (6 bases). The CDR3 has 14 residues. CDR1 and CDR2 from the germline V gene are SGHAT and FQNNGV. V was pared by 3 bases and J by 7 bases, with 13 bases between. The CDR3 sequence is CASSFRGKRNEQFF. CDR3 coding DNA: TGTGCCAGCAGCTTTCGCGGGAAGAGAAATGAGCAGTTCTTC.

The CDR3 protein is CASSLSGDSYNEQFF. The CDR3 DNA follows: TGTGCCAGCAGTCTTAGCGGTGACTCCTACAATGAGCAGTTCTTC. The gene calls are TRBV28 and TRBJ2-1; a weak D match, TRBD2 (6 bases). V was trimmed by 5 bases and J by 0 bases, leaving 11 bases between them. CDR1 and CDR2 (germline): MDHEN, SYDVKM. This CDR3 comprises 15 residues.

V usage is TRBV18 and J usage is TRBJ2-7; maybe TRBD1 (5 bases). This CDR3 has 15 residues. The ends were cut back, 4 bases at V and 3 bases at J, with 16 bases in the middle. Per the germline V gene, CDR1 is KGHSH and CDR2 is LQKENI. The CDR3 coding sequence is TGTGCCAGCTCACACCCCACCGGGCAGGGCTACGAGCAGTACTTC. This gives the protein CASSHPTGQGYEQYF.

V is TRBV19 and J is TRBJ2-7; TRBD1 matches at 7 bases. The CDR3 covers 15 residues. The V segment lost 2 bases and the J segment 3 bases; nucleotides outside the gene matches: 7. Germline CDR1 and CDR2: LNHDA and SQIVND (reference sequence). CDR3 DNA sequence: TGTGCCAGTAGTATAAGTATAGGGGGCCTCTACGAGCAGTACTTC. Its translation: CASSISIGGLYEQYF.

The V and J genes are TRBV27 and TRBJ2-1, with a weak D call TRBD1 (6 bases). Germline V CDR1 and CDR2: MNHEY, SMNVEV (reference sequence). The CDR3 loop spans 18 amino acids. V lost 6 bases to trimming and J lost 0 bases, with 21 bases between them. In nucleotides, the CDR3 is TGTGCCAGCAGGCCAGGGGCCGTAGGGGCGCCCTCCTACAATGAGCAGTTCTTC. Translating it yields CASRPGAVGAPSYNEQFF.

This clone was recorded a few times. CDR3 nucleotides: TGTGCCAGCATGGGACTAGCGGATGAGCAGTACTTC. Amino acids: CASMGLADEQYF. J is TRBJ2-7 and V is TRBV2; TRBD2 aligns across 11 bases. V gave up 7 bases and J gave up 7 bases; unmatched junction bases: 3. The CDR3 extends over 12 amino acids. Germline V gene sequence: CDR1 SNHLY, CDR2 FYNNEI. Supplemented by reference TRBV2 and TRBJ2-7, the full variable domain reads EPEVTQTPSHQVTQMGQEVILRCVPISNHLYFYWYRQILGQKVEFLVSFYNNEISEKSEIFDDQFSVERPDGSNFTLKIRSTKLEDSAMYFCASMGLADEQYFGPGTRLTVT.